This T cell receptor (beta chain) was captured by sequencing in a study of blood T cell repertoires in COVID-19. Across the study: There were acute and convalescent COVID-19 samples, and they came from the United States, Italy and Spain. T cells, B-cell-depleted T cells, or PBMCs provided the cDNA or gDNA that served as material.

The V end was cut by 2 bases, the J end by 0 bases, with 18 bases between. CDR3 length: 18 amino acids. Germline CDR1 and CDR2: LGHNT and FRNRAP. In terms of age and location, participants ranged from about 18 to 100 years and lived in around 22 US areas. Original methodology: Nucleated cell number was recorded as an estimate derived from reference gene primer amplification. Profiled with immunoSEQ multiplex PCR; TCRdb holds only in-frame clones, not every one. V and J calls and clone size follow that table, whereas D and trimming were derived from the DNA. The sample lists about 430,000 clones, approximately 87% occurring once.

The genes are TRBV12-5 and TRBJ2-3; D is possibly TRBD2 (5 bases). Sequenced: PBMCs or T cells enriched from blood (not recorded which). The clonotype comes from a woman aged 25 to 45 with acute COVID-19. CDR3 sequence (DNA): TGTGCTAGTGGTTTGATAAAAGACGGGAAAACCAGCACAGATACGCAGTATTTT. Protein product: CASGLIKDGKTSTDTQYF.